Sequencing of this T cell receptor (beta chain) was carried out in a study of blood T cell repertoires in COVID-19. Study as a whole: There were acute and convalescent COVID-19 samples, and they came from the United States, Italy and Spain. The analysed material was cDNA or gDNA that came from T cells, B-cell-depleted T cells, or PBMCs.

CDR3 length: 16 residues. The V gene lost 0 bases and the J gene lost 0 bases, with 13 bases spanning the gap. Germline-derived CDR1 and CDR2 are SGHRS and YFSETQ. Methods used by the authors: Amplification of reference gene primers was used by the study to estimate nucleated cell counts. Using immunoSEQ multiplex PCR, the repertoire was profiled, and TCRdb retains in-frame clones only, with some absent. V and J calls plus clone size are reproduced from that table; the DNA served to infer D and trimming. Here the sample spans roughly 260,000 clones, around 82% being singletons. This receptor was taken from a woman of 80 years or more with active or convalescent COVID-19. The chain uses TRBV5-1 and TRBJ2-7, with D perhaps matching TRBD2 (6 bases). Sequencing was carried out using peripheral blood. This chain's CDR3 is CASSLEGAGLSYEQYF. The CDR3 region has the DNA TGCGCCAGCAGCTTGGAAGGAGCGGGCCTCTCCTACGAGCAGTACTTC. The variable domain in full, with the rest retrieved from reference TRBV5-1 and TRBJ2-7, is KAGVTQTPRYLIKTRGQQVTLSCSPISGHRSVSWYQQTPGQGLQFLFEYFSETQRNKGNFPGRFSGRQFSNSRSEMNVSTLELGDSALYLCASSLEGAGLSYEQYFGPGTRLTVT.